These T cell receptor beta chains were read from a single sample in a study of OX40 agonist ivuxolimab in advanced cancers. Profiling relied on immunoSEQ multiplex PCR, and the TCRdb table lists in-frame clones only, not all of them. The sample records 90,000 to 100,000 clones, about 88% being singletons. Sequences were derived from CD4+ or CD8+ T cells sorted from blood, sampled in a trial of the OX40 agonist ivuxolimab. These receptors all come from an adult with an advanced solid tumor such as melanoma, head and neck, liver or kidney cancer. Each CDR3 is given with its conserved first and last residue. A D gene is named only where the DNA matches it firmly. Only some rows state a clone size, as once, few, many or a class for expanded clones.

TRBV5-4	NA	TRBJ1-2	NA	CASSLPLTGGDGYTF	TGTGCCAGCAGCTTGCCTTTGACAGGTGGGGATGGCTACACCTTC
TRBV9	TRBD2	TRBJ2-5	NA	CASSGGGPQGTQYF	TGTGCCAGCAGCGGGGGGGGACCTCAAGGGACCCAGTACTTC
TRBV30	NA	TRBJ2-5	NA	CAWSGGGETQYF	TGTGCCTGGAGTGGTGGGGGAGAGACCCAGTACTTC
TRBV7-9	NA	TRBJ2-7	NA	CASSLDHKTEYEQYF	TGTGCCAGCAGCTTAGACCACAAGACAGAATACGAGCAGTACTTC
TRBV7-2	NA	TRBJ2-7	NA	CASSLSGLGYEQYF	TGTGCCAGCAGCTTAAGCGGGTTGGGCTACGAGCAGTACTTC
TRBV7-2	NA	TRBJ1-3	NA	CASSPIMGTAGNTIYF	TGTGCCAGCAGCCCCATAATGGGGACGGCTGGAAACACCATATATTTT
TRBV25-1	NA	TRBJ1-2	NA	CASSEGGGTNYGYTF	TGTGCCAGCAGTGAAGGAGGCGGGACAAACTATGGCTACACCTTC
TRBV19	TRBD2	TRBJ2-3	NA	CASSIVAGGRADTQYF	TGTGCCAGTAGTATAGTGGCGGGGGGAAGGGCAGATACGCAGTATTTT
TRBV5-1	TRBD2	TRBJ2-7	NA	CASSLVAGESYEQYF	TGCGCCAGCAGCTTGGTGGCGGGAGAGTCCTACGAGCAGTACTTC
TRBV6-6	NA	TRBJ1-1	few	CASSRGGNTEAFF	TGTGCCAGCAGTAGGGGGGGGAACACTGAAGCTTTCTTT
TRBV9	NA	TRBJ1-4	NA	CASSAAQGINEKLFF	TGTGCCAGCAGCGCCGCCCAGGGGATTAATGAAAAACTGTTTTTT
TRBV9	TRBD2	TRBJ2-7	NA	CASSVGGSGSEQYF	TGTGCCAGCAGCGTAGGCGGGAGCGGATCCGAGCAGTACTTC
TRBV5-1	NA	TRBJ1-4	NA	CASSLDTSTNEKLFF	TGCGCCAGCAGCCTGGACACTTCAACTAATGAAAAACTGTTTTTT
TRBV29-1	NA	TRBJ1-1	NA	CSVGGHPLKAFF	TGCAGCGTAGGGGGACATCCCCTCAAAGCTTTCTTT
TRBV7-9	NA	TRBJ2-1	NA	CASSSLNNEQFF	TGTGCCAGCAGCTCCCTGAACAATGAGCAGTTCTTC
TRBV27	TRBD2	TRBJ2-3	NA	CASSLGGVASDTQYF	TGTGCCAGCAGTTTAGGGGGGGTCGCATCAGATACGCAGTATTTT
TRBV7-6	NA	TRBJ2-2	NA	CASRTLTGRNTGELFF	TGTGCCAGCAGGACCCTTACAGGGAGGAACACCGGGGAGCTGTTTTTT
TRBV7-2	NA	TRBJ1-3	once	CASSSAGDSGNTIYF	TGTGCCAGCAGCTCTGCGGGGGACTCTGGAAACACCATATATTTT
TRBV25-1	TRBD1	TRBJ1-6	NA	CASSEWGQDAYNSPLHF	TGTGCCAGCAGTGAATGGGGACAGGACGCATATAATTCACCCCTCCACTTT
TRBV7-8	NA	TRBJ2-7	once	CASSFNTDYVYEQYF	TGTGCCAGCAGCTTCAACACAGATTATGTTTACGAGCAGTACTTC
TRBV4-3	TRBD1	TRBJ1-4	NA	CASSQFPPGTGGEKLFF	TGCGCCAGCAGCCAATTCCCTCCCGGGACAGGCGGCGAAAAACTGTTTTTT
TRBV2	NA	TRBJ1-1	NA	CASSRDAEDTEAFF	TGTGCCAGCAGCAGGGACGCGGAGGACACTGAAGCTTTCTTT
TRBV2	TRBD2	TRBJ2-2	NA	CASSGHAGLVSEVGELFF	TGTGCCAGCAGTGGTCACGCGGGACTAGTCTCGGAGGTGGGGGAGCTGTTTTTT
TRBV5-4	NA	TRBJ1-5	NA	CASSLAGDQPQHF	TGTGCCAGCAGCTTGGCAGGGGATCAGCCCCAGCATTTT
TRBV5-4	NA	TRBJ1-1	few	CASSTSVNTEAFF	TGTGCCAGCAGCACCTCGGTGAACACTGAAGCTTTCTTT
TRBV13	NA	TRBJ2-7	few	CASSRTQVREQYF	TGTGCCAGCAGCAGAACCCAGGTTAGGGAGCAGTACTTC
TRBV20-1	TRBD1	TRBJ1-2	NA	CSVQGGGYTF	TGCAGTGTCCAGGGGGGCGGCTACACCTTC
TRBV19	NA	TRBJ1-5	NA	CASSIGAGSERPQHF	TGTGCCAGTAGTATAGGGGCCGGCTCCGAACGGCCCCAGCATTTT
TRBV2	TRBD1	TRBJ2-1	once	CASREDRVWYNEQFF	TGTGCCAGCAGAGAGGACAGGGTTTGGTACAATGAGCAGTTCTTC
TRBV20-1	TRBD1	TRBJ2-7	NA	CSATRDRGQHF	TGCAGTGCTACCCGGGACAGGGGGCAGCACTTC
TRBV19	TRBD2	TRBJ2-7	NA	CASGSSRSGEGNEQYF	TGTGCCAGTGGATCGTCCCGAAGTGGGGAGGGAAACGAGCAGTACTTC
TRBV28	NA	TRBJ1-1	once	CASSLRQATNTEAFF	TGTGCCAGCAGTCTACGACAGGCTACAAACACTGAAGCTTTCTTT
TRBV4-1	TRBD1	TRBJ2-2	few	CASSQPGQGTGELFF	TGCGCCAGCAGCCAGCCGGGACAGGGCACCGGGGAGCTGTTTTTT
TRBV7-2	NA	TRBJ2-5	once	CASSFLKKTQYF	TGTGCCAGCAGCTTCCTTAAAAAGACCCAGTACTTC
TRBV7-9	NA	TRBJ2-3	NA	CASSHRGTDTQYF	TGTGCCAGCAGCCACCGCGGCACAGATACGCAGTATTTT
TRBV4-1	NA	TRBJ2-3	few	CASSQALTRGTPDTQYF	TGCGCCAGCAGCCAAGCCCTAACCCGGGGGACCCCAGATACGCAGTATTTT
TRBV28	NA	TRBJ1-4	NA	CASSGGAEEKLFF	TGTGCCAGCAGTGGGGGCGCCGAAGAAAAACTGTTTTTT
TRBV5-6	NA	TRBJ1-1	NA	CASSPATDGDTEAFF	TGTGCCAGCAGCCCTGCTACTGACGGGGACACTGAAGCTTTCTTT
TRBV5-1	NA	TRBJ2-1	once	CASSLMGGLYNEQFF	TGCGCCAGCAGCTTGATGGGGGGCTTATACAATGAGCAGTTCTTC
TRBV9	TRBD2	TRBJ2-1	NA	CASSGKLAGNNEQFF	TGTGCCAGCAGCGGGAAACTAGCGGGGAACAATGAGCAGTTCTTC
TRBV7-8	NA	TRBJ1-1	NA	CASSLNTEAFF	TGTGCCAGCAGCTTAAACACTGAAGCTTTCTTT
TRBV19	NA	TRBJ1-3	NA	CASSIEGSFSGNTIYF	TGTGCCAGTAGTATAGAGGGCTCCTTCTCTGGAAACACCATATATTTT
TRBV19	NA	TRBJ2-2	NA	CASSIGDGELFF	TGTGCCAGTAGTATAGGGGACGGGGAGCTGTTTTTT
TRBV14	NA	TRBJ1-2	NA	CASSQDSTLGYGYTF	TGTGCCAGCAGCCAGGACAGCACCTTGGGGTATGGCTACACCTTC
TRBV7-2	TRBD1	TRBJ1-4	NA	CASSSLQGKNEKLFF	TGTGCCAGCAGCTCACTACAGGGGAAGAATGAAAAACTGTTTTTT
TRBV15	NA	TRBJ2-2	NA	CATSRNGAGELFF	TGTGCCACCAGCAGAAATGGGGCCGGGGAGCTGTTTTTT
TRBV30	NA	TRBJ1-5	NA	CAWGRGWQPQHF	TGTGCCTGGGGGAGGGGGTGGCAGCCCCAGCATTTT
TRBV28	NA	TRBJ2-2	NA	CASSLASPYTGELFF	TGTGCCAGCAGTTTAGCGAGCCCATACACCGGGGAGCTGTTTTTT
TRBV2	TRBD1	TRBJ1-5	once	CASSPDRGNQPQHF	TGTGCCAGCAGTCCGGACAGGGGCAATCAGCCCCAGCATTTT
TRBV6-6	NA	TRBJ2-4	NA	CASGLAKNIQYF	TGTGCCAGCGGGTTAGCCAAAAACATTCAGTACTTC
TRBV2	TRBD2	TRBJ2-1	NA	CASSEDSRGGNEQFF	TGTGCCAGCAGTGAAGATTCGCGGGGGGGGAATGAGCAGTTCTTC
TRBV7-2	NA	TRBJ2-7	NA	CASSTYISYEQYF	TGTGCCAGCAGCACTTACATAAGCTACGAGCAGTACTTC
TRBV29-1	NA	TRBJ2-7	NA	CSVELQATYEQYF	TGCAGCGTTGAACTACAGGCTACCTACGAGCAGTACTTC
TRBV7-2	TRBD2	TRBJ2-5	NA	CASSRTSARGSQETQYF	TGTGCCAGCAGTAGGACTAGCGCGAGGGGTTCCCAAGAGACCCAGTACTTC
TRBV27	NA	TRBJ1-1	NA	CASSLGAVNTEAFF	TGTGCCAGCAGTTTAGGGGCGGTGAACACTGAAGCTTTCTTT
TRBV11-2	NA	TRBJ2-5	few	CASTYYRRAADQETQYF	TGTGCCAGCACCTATTACCGTCGGGCGGCGGACCAAGAGACCCAGTACTTC
TRBV5-4	NA	TRBJ2-2	NA	CASRRDGSNTGELFF	TGTGCCAGCAGGAGGGACGGTTCGAACACCGGGGAGCTGTTTTTT